The rows below give T cell receptor beta chains drawn from one sample of a study of patients and donors after allogeneic stem cell transplantation. From the RT-PCR reads, TCRdb called clonotypes with MiXCR, one entry per CDR3 protein. Found here are about a million distinct CDR3 sequences, about a sixth of them singletons; the top ten hold approximately 5.9%. Sequenced sample: blood, either unsorted or a sorted T cell fraction (not recorded which). The receptor set was obtained from a human donor who was either an allogeneic HSCT recipient or a stem cell or donor lymphocyte infusion donor (not recorded which). It is not recorded whose cells these are; they may come from a transplant donor. CDR3s include the opening cysteine and the closing phenylalanine or tryptophan.

CDR3 protein | J gene | V gene
CSGSSPWIPSSTDTQYF | TRBJ2-3 | TRBV20-1
CASSPDPGLGTEAFF | TRBJ1-1 | TRBV5-1
CSASAGGRDNEQFF | TRBJ2-1 | TRBV20-1
CASSDSVLGSYNEQFF | TRBJ2-1 | TRBV6-4
CSAREDRGNQPQHF | TRBJ1-5 | TRBV20-1
CSATGLAGMSSYEQYF | TRBJ2-7 | TRBV20-1
CASSLTSIGETQYF | TRBJ2-5 | TRBV7-7
CASSQDRAFETQYF | TRBJ2-5 | TRBV3-1
CSARDRQRGTDTQYF | TRBJ2-3 | TRBV20-1
CAIRSTLGPNRSNYGYTF | TRBJ1-2 | TRBV10-3
CSARGGQGATYNEQFF | TRBJ2-1 | TRBV20-1
CASQGDVSEKLFF | TRBJ1-4 | TRBV12-3/TRBV12-4
CASSQGRTSGVVQYF | TRBJ2-5 | TRBV3-1
CASSHYRGRTDTQYF | TRBJ2-3 | TRBV11-2
CASSYSGQPQETQYF | TRBJ2-5 | TRBV6-5
CATLQSGYGYTF | TRBJ1-2 | TRBV27
CASSYRGQGYGYTF | TRBJ1-2 | TRBV6-5
CASSYSAPGPSGGEQFF | TRBJ2-1 | TRBV6-2/TRBV6-3
CSARLTGGGTMNTEAFF | TRBJ1-1 | TRBV20-1
CASSLWTSGSPEQFF | TRBJ2-1 | TRBV5-1
CASSYPGTGVYEQYF | TRBJ2-7 | TRBV6-5
CASSLAATSGYTGELFF | TRBJ2-2 | TRBV7-9
CASIRRQPGDTQYF | TRBJ2-3 | TRBV12-3/TRBV12-4
CASSLPGVRTTEAFF | TRBJ1-1 | TRBV18
CASSLGPKSSGNTIYF | TRBJ1-3 | TRBV5-1
CASSAAGGMRGETQYF | TRBJ2-5 | TRBV5-1
CASTGRVTSTDTQYF | TRBJ2-3 | TRBV25-1
CSAPGGQEAFF | TRBJ1-1 | TRBV20-1
CASSSLSGDGDTQYF | TRBJ2-3 | TRBV7-7
CASSPTGTQNTEAFF | TRBJ1-1 | TRBV11-1
CASSLVSWGGEQFF | TRBJ2-1 | TRBV12-3/TRBV12-4
CASSFEGGRGPHEQYF | TRBJ2-7 | TRBV12-3/TRBV12-4
CASSSRDRAHEQYF | TRBJ2-7 | TRBV7-8
CSARKNPGLIITEAFF | TRBJ1-1 | TRBV20-1
CAISGTPGQGSSTDTQYF | TRBJ2-3 | TRBV10-3
CASSLAGPRGGYTF | TRBJ1-2 | TRBV7-9
CASSLEWGQVEQYF | TRBJ2-7 | TRBV5-1
CASSSRTTRNTGELFF | TRBJ2-2 | TRBV7-3
CAWSVLKSGGTQYF | TRBJ2-5 | TRBV30
CASSNPTGGNTGELFF | TRBJ2-2 | TRBV7-9
CASSNRDRGLENTEAFF | TRBJ1-1 | TRBV5-1
CSERGRITEAFF | TRBJ1-1 | TRBV20-1
CASSEVTGSSGNTIYF | TRBJ1-3 | TRBV6-1
CASSIDGTVMGIQYF | TRBJ2-4 | TRBV19
CASLAKLTTEAFF | TRBJ1-1 | TRBV6-1
CASSDRGWGNQPQHF | TRBJ1-5 | TRBV25-1
CASRLLGNEQFF | TRBJ2-1 | TRBV12-3/TRBV12-4
CASSVVRGGQASTDTQYF | TRBJ2-3 | TRBV9
CASSVGTVLQETQYF | TRBJ2-5 | TRBV9
CASSHREGWYEQYF | TRBJ2-7 | TRBV2
CASSFQGTGSDTEAFF | TRBJ1-1 | TRBV12-3/TRBV12-4
CASFGGGYGYTF | TRBJ1-2 | TRBV6-5
CAWSRRLAGALHF | TRBJ1-6 | TRBV30
CASSVENGINEQFF | TRBJ2-1 | TRBV9
CASSLERGFNNSPLHF | TRBJ1-6 | TRBV12-3/TRBV12-4
CASSLAGGTAQAFF | TRBJ1-1 | TRBV5-1
CASSVSPSGNTIYF | TRBJ1-3 | TRBV9
CASRSGGPSYEQYF | TRBJ2-7 | TRBV4-2
CASSLWEGRRANEKLFF | TRBJ1-4 | TRBV6-1